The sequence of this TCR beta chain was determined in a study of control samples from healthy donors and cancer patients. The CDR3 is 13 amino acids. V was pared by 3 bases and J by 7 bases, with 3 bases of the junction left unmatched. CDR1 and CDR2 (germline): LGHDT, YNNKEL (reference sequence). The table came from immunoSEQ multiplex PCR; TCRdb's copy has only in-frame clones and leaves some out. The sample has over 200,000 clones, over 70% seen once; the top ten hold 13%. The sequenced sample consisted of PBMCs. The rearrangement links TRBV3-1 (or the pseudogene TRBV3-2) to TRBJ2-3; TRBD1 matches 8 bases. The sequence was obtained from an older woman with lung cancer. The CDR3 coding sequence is TGTGCCAGCAGCCACGGACAGGGAAATACGCAGTATTTT. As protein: CASSHGQGNTQYF.